This is a list of T cell receptor beta chains from one sample in a study of CD4 T cells in relation to SARS-CoV-2 and coronaviruses. For these TCRs, the target antigens are not known. The method was immunoSEQ multiplex PCR; TCRdb's version includes in-frame clones alone and lacks a portion of them. The table has approximately 36,000 clones, 77% seen once. Sequences were obtained from memory CD4+ T cells from PBMCs, cultured in vitro. The receptors come from an adult with COVID-19. Each CDR3 is given without its conserved first and last residue.

>TRBJ2-1|TRBV10-3
AISESQVGEQF
>TRBJ2-2|TRBV3-1/TRBV3-2
ASSQPGLAFSGELF
>TRBJ2-7|TRBV28
ASSLGGFYEQY
>TRBJ1-6|TRBV25-1
ASSEFGNSPLH
>TRBJ2-7|TRBV6-8
ASSLNGTTFSYEQY
>TRBJ2-1|TRBV6-2/TRBV6-3
ASSYGTGTRNEQF
>TRBJ1-4|TRBV5-6
ASSLDTGLLNEKLF
>TRBJ2-3|TRBV27
ASSFLDTQY
>TRBJ1-2|TRBV14
ASSQDYNENKVGLLNYGYT
>TRBJ2-7|TRBV5-1
ASSLGQVGPYEQY
>TRBJ1-1|TRBV5-6
ASSLDTGLRAF
>TRBJ1-1|TRBV2
ASSGLRQNTEAF
>TRBJ2-7|TRBV3-1/TRBV3-2
ASSEVDRGHGEQY
>TRBJ2-2|TRBV18
ASSPSVGELF
>TRBJ2-5|TRBV7-9
ASSQTGQFQETQY
>TRBJ2-7|TRBV28
ASRGQGHYEQY
>TRBJ2-5|TRBV5-5
ASSLGIRDRRWETQY
>TRBJ2-1|TRBV2
ASSDNTDEQF
>TRBJ1-5|TRBV7-2
ASSPLFLEGNQPQH
>TRBJ2-3|TRBV10-1
ASSDGTSGSPDHTQY
>TRBJ2-7|TRBV6-6
ASSYYPSLAGGEQY
>TRBJ2-1|TRBV19
ASRLTSNSYNEQF
>TRBJ2-1|TRBV28
ASSLGASSYNEQF
>TRBJ1-5|TRBV2
ASSVEHRDVEKPQH
>TRBJ2-1|TRBV7-2
ASSLEADAYNEQF
>TRBJ1-5|TRBV19
ASSPRDRGSSNQPQH
>TRBJ2-7|TRBV6-1
ASSEALRTDYEQY
>TRBJ1-1|TRBV6-4
ASSGSRGEATEAF
>TRBJ2-5|TRBV7-9
ASSLGWSKVGETQY
>TRBJ1-5|TRBV5-8
ASSLWGRSNQPQH
>TRBJ2-7|TRBV18
ASSGTSLTYEQY
>TRBJ1-3|TRBV9
ASGRTNTIY
>TRBJ1-2|TRBV19
ASSNPPTGQSNYGYT
>TRBJ2-1|TRBV7-9
ASSPDREQF
>TRBJ2-2|TRBV7-3
ASSSRGSGVATGELF
>TRBJ1-1|TRBV7-9
ASSLRERGTEAF
>TRBJ2-2|TRBV24-1
ATSEHGHSGELF
>TRBJ1-2|TRBV20-1
SAPKNYGYT
>TRBJ1-2|TRBV28
ASREDRGRGYT
>TRBJ2-1|TRBV13
ASSRTGYNEQF